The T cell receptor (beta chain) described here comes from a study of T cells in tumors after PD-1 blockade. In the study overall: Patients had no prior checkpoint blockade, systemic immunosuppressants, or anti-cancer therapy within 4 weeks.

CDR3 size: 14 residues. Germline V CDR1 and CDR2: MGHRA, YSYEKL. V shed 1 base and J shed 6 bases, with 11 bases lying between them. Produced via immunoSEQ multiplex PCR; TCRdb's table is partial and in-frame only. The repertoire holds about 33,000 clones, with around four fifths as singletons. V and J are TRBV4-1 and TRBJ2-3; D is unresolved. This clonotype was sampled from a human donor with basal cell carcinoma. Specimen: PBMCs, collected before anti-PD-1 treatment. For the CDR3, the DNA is TGCGCCAGCAGCCAAGCCTTCCGGTGGGATACGCAGTATTTT. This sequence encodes CASSQAFRWDTQYF.